This T cell receptor beta chain is from a study of T cell repertoires in cytomegalovirus infection. As for the study in general: Public TCR beta signatures indicated both CMV infection and matching HLA type. Findings and limits, study-wide: Ex vivo, HLA-C-restricted CMV-specific TCR beta clonotypes prevailed over the rest of the response.

Of note for this clonotype: Its target is unknown.

This CDR3 region has 15 residues. Germline CDR1 reads SEHNR; CDR2 reads FQNEAQ (reference sequence). Trimming removed 3 bases from V and 5 bases from J; junction bases left unmatched: 9. TCRdb itself ran the reads through MiXCR, one entry per CDR3 protein. The table has about 600,000 distinct CDR3 sequences, approximately 24% seen once. The sequencing input was CD8+ T cells from PBMCs. The clonotype comes from a human donor in good health (CMV status not recorded). Some clones in this sample may be carry-over from other donors' samples. The chain uses TRBV7-9 and TRBJ1-2; 7 bases agree with TRBD1. CDR3 sequence (DNA): TGTGCCAGCAGCTTTTGGAACAGGGGCGAGTATGGCTACACCTTC. Its translation is CASSFWNRGEYGYTF. The whole variable domain, remainder taken from reference TRBV7-9 and TRBJ1-2, is DTGVSQNPRHKITKRGQNVTFRCDPISEHNRLYWYRQTLGQGPEFLTYFQNEAQLEKSRLLSDRFSAERPKGSFSTLEIQRTEQGDSAMYLCASSFWNRGEYGYTFGSGTRLTVV.